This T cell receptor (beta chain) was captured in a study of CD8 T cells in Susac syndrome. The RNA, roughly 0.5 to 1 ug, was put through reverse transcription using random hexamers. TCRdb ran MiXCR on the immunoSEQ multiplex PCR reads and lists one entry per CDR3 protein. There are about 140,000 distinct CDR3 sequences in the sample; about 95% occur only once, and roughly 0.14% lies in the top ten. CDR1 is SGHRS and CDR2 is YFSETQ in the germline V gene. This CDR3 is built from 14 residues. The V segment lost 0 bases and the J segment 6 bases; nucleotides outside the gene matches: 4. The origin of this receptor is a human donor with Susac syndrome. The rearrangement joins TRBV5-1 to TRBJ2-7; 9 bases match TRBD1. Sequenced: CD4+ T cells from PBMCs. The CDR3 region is CASSLAGTGTEQYF. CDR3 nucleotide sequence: TGCGCCAGCAGCTTGGCCGGGACAGGGACCGAGCAGTACTTC.